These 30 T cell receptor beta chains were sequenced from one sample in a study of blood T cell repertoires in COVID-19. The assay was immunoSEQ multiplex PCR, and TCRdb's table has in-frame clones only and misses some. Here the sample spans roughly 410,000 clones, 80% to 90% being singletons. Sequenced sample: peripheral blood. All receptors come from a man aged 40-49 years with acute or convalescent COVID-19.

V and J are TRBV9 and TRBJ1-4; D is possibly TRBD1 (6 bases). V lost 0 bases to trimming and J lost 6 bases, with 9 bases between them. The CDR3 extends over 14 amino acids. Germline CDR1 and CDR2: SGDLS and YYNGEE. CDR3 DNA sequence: TGTGCCAGCAGCGTAGGGACAGTACATGAAAAACTGTTTTTT. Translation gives CASSVGTVHEKLFF.

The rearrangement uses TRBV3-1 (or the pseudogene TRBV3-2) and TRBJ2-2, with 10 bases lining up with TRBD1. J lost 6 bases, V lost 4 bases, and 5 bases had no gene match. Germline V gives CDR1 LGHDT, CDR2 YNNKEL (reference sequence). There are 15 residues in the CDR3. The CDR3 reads CASSRRQGAAGELFF. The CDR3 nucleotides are TGTGCCAGCAGCCGAAGACAGGGGGCGGCCGGGGAGCTGTTTTTT.

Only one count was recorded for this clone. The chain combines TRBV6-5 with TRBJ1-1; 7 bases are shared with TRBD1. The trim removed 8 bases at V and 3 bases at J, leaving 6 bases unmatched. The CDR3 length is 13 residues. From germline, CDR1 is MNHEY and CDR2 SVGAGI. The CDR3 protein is CASGRQGHTEAFF. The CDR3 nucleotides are TGTGCCAGCGGCAGACAGGGCCACACTGAAGCTTTCTTT.

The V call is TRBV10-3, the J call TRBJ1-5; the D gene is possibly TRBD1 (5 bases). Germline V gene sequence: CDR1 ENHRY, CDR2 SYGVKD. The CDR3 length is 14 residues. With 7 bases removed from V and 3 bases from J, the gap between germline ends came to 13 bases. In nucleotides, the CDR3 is TGTGCCATCACGAAAGGGGCAGTCAATCAGCCCCAGCATTTT. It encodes CAITKGAVNQPQHF.

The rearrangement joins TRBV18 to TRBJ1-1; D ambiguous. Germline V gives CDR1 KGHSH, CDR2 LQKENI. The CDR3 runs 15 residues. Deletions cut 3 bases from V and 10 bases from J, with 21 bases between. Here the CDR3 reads CASSPRMSDIAGAFF. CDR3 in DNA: TGTGCCAGCTCACCGCGCATGAGCGACATAGCGGGAGCTTTCTTT.

The CDR3 nucleotides read TGTGCCATCAGGGGGACAGGGGGAGGCTATGGCTACACCTTC. Translated: CAIRGTGGGYGYTF. This chain links TRBV10-3 with TRBJ1-2; TRBD1 matches 11 bases. The CDR3 contains 14 residues. The germline CDR1 and CDR2 sequences are ENHRY and SYGVKD. With V trimmed by 6 bases and J by 4 bases, 4 bases remained unmatched.

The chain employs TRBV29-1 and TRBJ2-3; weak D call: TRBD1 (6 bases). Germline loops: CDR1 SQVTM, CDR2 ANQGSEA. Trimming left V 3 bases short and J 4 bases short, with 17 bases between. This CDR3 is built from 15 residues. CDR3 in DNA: TGCAGCGTTGAGGAGACAGGTGGCGAGGCAGATACGCAGTATTTT. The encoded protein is CSVEETGGEADTQYF.

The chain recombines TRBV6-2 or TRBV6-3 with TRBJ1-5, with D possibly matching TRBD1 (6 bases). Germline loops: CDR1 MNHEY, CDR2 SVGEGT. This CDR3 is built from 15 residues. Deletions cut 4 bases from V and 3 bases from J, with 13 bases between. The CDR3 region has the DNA TGTGCCAGCAGTTTCCGGGACACTACCAATCAGCCCCAGCATTTT. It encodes CASSFRDTTNQPQHF.

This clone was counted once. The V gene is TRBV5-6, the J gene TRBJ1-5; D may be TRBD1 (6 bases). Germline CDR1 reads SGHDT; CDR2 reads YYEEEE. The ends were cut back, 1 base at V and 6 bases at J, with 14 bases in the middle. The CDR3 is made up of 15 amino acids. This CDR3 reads CASSLRGSIIQPQHF. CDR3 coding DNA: TGTGCCAGCAGCTTGAGGGGGAGTATTATTCAGCCCCAGCATTTT.

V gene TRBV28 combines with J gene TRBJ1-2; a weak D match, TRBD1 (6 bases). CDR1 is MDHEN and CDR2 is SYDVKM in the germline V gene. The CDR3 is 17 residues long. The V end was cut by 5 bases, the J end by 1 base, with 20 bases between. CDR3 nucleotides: TGTGCCAGCAGTCATAGGGGGTTTGACAGACGTAACTATGGCTACACCTTC. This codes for CASSHRGFDRRNYGYTF.

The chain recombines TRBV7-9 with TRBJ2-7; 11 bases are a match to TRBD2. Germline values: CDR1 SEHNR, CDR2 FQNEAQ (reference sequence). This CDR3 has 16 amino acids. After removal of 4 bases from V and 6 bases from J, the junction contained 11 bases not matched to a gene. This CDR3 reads CASSSPRSGRAPEQYF. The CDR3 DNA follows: TGTGCCAGCAGCTCGCCCCGTAGCGGGAGGGCCCCCGAGCAGTACTTC.

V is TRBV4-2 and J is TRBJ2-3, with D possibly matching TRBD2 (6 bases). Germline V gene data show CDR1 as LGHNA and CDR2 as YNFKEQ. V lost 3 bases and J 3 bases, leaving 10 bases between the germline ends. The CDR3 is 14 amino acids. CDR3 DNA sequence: TGTGCCAGCAGCCAGACCGGGACTACAGATACGCAGTATTTT. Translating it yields CASSQTGTTDTQYF.

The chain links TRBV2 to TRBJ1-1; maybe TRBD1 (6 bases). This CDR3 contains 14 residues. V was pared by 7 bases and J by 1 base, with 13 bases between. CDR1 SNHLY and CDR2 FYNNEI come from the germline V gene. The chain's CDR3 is CASMRGRGNTEAFF. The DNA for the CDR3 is TGTGCCAGCATGCGGGGGCGCGGGAACACTGAAGCTTTCTTT.

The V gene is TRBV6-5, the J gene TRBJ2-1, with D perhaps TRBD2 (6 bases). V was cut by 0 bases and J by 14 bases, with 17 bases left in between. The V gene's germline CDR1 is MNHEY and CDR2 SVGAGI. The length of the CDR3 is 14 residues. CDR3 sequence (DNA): TGTGCCAGCAGTTACTCGACGGATACGGGGAGGAAGTTCTTC. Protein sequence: CASSYSTDTGRKFF.

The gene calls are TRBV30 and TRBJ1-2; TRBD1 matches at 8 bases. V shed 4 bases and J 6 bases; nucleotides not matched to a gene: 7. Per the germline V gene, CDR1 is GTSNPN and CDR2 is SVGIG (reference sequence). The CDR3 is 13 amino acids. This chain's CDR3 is CAWNRDRGHGYTF. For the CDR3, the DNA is TGTGCCTGGAATCGCGACAGGGGACATGGCTACACCTTC.

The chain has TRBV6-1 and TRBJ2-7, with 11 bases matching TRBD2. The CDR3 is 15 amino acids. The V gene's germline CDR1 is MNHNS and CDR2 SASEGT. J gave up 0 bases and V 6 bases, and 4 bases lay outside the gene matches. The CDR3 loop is CASRLAGDSSYEQYF. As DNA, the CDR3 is TGTGCCAGCAGACTAGCGGGGGACAGCTCCTACGAGCAGTACTTC.

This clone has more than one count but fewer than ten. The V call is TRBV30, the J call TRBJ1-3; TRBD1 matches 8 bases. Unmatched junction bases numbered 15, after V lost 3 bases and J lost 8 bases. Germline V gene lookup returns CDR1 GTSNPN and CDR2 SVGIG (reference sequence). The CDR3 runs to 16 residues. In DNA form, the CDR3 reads TGTGCCTGGAGCCTCCTACAGACAGGGGAACGAGACACCATATATTTT. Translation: CAWSLLQTGERDTIYF.

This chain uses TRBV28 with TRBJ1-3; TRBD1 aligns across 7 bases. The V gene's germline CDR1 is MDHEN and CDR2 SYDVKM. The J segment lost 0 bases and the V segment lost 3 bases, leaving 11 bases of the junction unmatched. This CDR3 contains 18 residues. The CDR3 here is CASSLSYRGPFSGNTIYF. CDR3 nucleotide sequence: TGTGCCAGCAGTTTGTCTTACAGGGGCCCCTTCTCTGGAAACACCATATATTTT.

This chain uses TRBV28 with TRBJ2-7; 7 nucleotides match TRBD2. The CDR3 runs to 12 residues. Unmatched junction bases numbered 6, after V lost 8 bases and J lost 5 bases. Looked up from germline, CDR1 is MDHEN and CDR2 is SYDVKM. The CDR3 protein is CASLSGRDEQYF. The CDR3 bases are TGTGCCAGCCTTAGCGGGCGGGACGAGCAGTACTTC. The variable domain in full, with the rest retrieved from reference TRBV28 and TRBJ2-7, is DVKVTQSSRYLVKRTGEKVFLECVQDMDHENMFWYRQDPGLGLRLIYFSYDVKMKEKGDIPEGYSVSREKKERFSLILESASTNQTSMYLCASLSGRDEQYFGPGTRLTVT.

The CDR3 here is CASSPDPGQGLGEQYF. The CDR3 DNA reads TGTGCCAGCAGTCCCGACCCGGGACAGGGATTGGGCGAGCAGTACTTC. The rearrangement links TRBV5-6 to TRBJ2-7, with 9 bases that match TRBD1. The CDR3 is 16 residues long. Germline V CDR1 and CDR2: SGHDT, YYEEEE. V lost 5 bases and J lost 6; bases outside the gene matches: 15.

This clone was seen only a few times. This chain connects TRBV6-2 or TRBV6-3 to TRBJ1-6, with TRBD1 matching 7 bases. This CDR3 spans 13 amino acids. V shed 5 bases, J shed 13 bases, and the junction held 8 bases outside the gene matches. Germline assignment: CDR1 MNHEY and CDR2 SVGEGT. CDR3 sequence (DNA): TGTGCCAGCAGTCTAGGGGGCGCGTCCCCCCTCCACTTT. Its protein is CASSLGGASPLHF.

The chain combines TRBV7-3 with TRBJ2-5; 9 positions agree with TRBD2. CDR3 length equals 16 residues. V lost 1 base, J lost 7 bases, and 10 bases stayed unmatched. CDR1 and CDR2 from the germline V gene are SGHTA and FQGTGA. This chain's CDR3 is CASSLIGLAGSGTQYF. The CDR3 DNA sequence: TGTGCCAGCAGCTTAATTGGGCTAGCGGGGAGTGGGACCCAGTACTTC. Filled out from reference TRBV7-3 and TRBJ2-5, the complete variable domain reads GAGVSQTPSNKVTEKGKYVELRCDPISGHTALYWYRQSLGQGPEFLIYFQGTGAADDSGLPNDRFFAVRPEGSVSTLKIQRTERGDSAVYLCASSLIGLAGSGTQYFGPGTRLLVL.

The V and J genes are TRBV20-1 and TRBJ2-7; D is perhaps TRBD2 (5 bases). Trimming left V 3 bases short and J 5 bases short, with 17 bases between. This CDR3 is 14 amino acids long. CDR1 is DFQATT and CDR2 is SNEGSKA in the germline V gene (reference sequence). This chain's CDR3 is CSASGAEIFDEQYF. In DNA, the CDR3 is TGCAGTGCTAGTGGAGCGGAGATTTTCGACGAGCAGTACTTC.

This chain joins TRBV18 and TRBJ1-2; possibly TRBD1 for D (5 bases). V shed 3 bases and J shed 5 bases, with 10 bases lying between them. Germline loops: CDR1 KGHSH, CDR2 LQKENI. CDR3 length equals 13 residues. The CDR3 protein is CASSPDSSYGYTF. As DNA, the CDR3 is TGTGCCAGCTCACCTGACAGTTCTTATGGCTACACCTTC.

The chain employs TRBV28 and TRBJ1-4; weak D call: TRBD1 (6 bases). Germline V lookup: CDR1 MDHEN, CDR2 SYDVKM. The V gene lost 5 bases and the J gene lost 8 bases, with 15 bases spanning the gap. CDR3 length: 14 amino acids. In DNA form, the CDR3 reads TGTGCCAGCAGTCGTGAACAGGGTTGGGAAAAACTGTTTTTT. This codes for CASSREQGWEKLFF.

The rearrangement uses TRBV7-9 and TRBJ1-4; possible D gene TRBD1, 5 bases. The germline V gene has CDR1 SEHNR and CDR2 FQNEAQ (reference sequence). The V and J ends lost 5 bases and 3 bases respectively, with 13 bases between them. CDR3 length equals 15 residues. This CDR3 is CASSPVGRPNEKLFF. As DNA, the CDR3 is TGTGCCAGCAGCCCAGTGGGGCGGCCTAATGAAAAACTGTTTTTT.

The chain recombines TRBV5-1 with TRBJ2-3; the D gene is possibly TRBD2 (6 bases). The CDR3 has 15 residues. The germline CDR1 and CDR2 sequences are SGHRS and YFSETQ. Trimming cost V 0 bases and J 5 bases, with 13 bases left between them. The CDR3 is CASSLDHGRKDTQYF. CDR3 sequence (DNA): TGCGCCAGCAGCTTGGACCACGGGAGAAAAGATACGCAGTATTTT.

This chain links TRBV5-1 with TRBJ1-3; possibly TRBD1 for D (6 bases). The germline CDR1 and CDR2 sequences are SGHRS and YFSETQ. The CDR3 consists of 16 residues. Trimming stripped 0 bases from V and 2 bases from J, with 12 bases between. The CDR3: CASSLDIQGAGNTIYF. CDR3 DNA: TGCGCCAGCAGCTTGGATATACAGGGTGCTGGAAACACCATATATTTT.

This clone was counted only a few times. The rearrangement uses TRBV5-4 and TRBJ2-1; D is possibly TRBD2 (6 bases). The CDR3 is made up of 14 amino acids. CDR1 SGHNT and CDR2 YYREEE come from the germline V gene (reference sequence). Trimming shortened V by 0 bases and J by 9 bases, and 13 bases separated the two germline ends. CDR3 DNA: TGTGCCAGCAGCTTGGAACTAGCCTCAATTGAGCAGTTCTTC. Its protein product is CASSLELASIEQFF.

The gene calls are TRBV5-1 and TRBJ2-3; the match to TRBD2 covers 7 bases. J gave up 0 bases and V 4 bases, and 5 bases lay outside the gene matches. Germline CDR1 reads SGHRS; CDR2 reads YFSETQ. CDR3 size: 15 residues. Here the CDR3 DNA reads TGCGCCAGCAGCCCGTTTAGCGGGAGCACAGATACGCAGTATTTT. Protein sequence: CASSPFSGSTDTQYF. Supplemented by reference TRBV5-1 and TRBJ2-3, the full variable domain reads KAGVTQTPRYLIKTRGQQVTLSCSPISGHRSVSWYQQTPGQGLQFLFEYFSETQRNKGNFPGRFSGRQFSNSRSEMNVSTLELGDSALYLCASSPFSGSTDTQYFGPGTRLTVL.